One and the same sample provided the 16 T cell receptor beta chains below, sequenced in a study of identical twins (dated by TCRdb to 2016 to 2017). The library was obtained by 5' RACE. Sequencing relied on an Illumina HiSeq 2000. TCRdb itself trimmed the public reads at Q25 with fastp, ran MiXCR and retained productive beta chains. Identical CDR3 proteins give one entry, which carries the most common genes and DNA. This sample lists around 1.7 million distinct CDR3 sequences; roughly a third were detected once. The top ten constitute over 0.25% of the sample. Sequenced: cord blood. These receptors came from a newborn girl in good health.

V and J are TRBV6-6 and TRBJ2-1; D might be TRBD2 (5 bases). The CDR3 has 13 amino acids. Germline CDR1 is MNHNY and CDR2 is SVGAGI (reference sequence). V was cut by 8 bases and J by 5 bases, with 13 bases left in between. CDR3 nucleotide sequence: TGTGCCAGCGGACTCCCGGAAGACAATGAGCAGTTCTTC. Amino acid sequence: CASGLPEDNEQFF.

J is TRBJ2-3 and V is TRBV5-6; tentatively, D is TRBD1 or TRBD2 (6 bases each). The V gene's germline CDR1 is SGHDT and CDR2 YYEEEE. V lost 3 bases to trimming and J lost 2 bases, with 10 bases between them. This CDR3 region has 14 residues. The CDR3 spells CASSWPGATDTQYF. The CDR3 bases are TGTGCCAGCAGCTGGCCGGGGGCCACAGATACGCAGTATTTT. The full variable domain, in which reference TRBV5-6 and TRBJ2-3 provide the parts outside the CDR3, is DAGVTQSPTHLIKTRGQQVTLRCSPKSGHDTVSWYQQALGQGPQFIFQYYEEEERQRGNFPDRFSGHQFPNYSSELNVNALLLGDSALYLCASSWPGATDTQYFGPGTRLTVL.

V and J are TRBV7-9 and TRBJ2-1; D could derive from TRBD1 or TRBD2 (5 bases each). V lost 4 bases and J 3 bases, leaving 13 bases between the germline ends. The CDR3 is 15 residues long. Per the germline V gene, CDR1 is SEHNR and CDR2 is FQNEAQ (reference sequence). The CDR3 loop reads CASSSGMRVYNEQFF. The CDR3 DNA reads TGTGCCAGCAGCTCAGGGATGAGGGTCTACAATGAGCAGTTCTTC.

The chain couples TRBV15 to TRBJ1-6; 7 bases fit TRBD1. The germline CDR1 and CDR2 sequences are LNHNV and YYDKDF (reference sequence). The CDR3 is 16 amino acids. After removal of 0 bases from V and 6 bases from J, the junction contained 5 bases not matched to a gene. CDR3 protein: CATSREFTGVNSPLHF. CDR3 nucleotide sequence: TGTGCCACCAGCAGAGAGTTCACAGGGGTTAATTCACCCCTCCACTTT. The full variable domain, completed using reference TRBV15 and TRBJ1-6, is DAMVIQNPRYQVTQFGKPVTLSCSQTLNHNVMYWYQQKSSQAPKLLFHYYDKDFNNEADTPDNFQSRRPNTSFCFLDIRSPGLGDTAMYLCATSREFTGVNSPLHFGNGTRLTVT.

This chain links TRBV29-1 with TRBJ2-1; 11 bases agree with TRBD2. The trim removed 7 bases at V and 15 bases at J, leaving 11 bases unmatched. The CDR3 consists of 12 residues. Germline CDR1 reads SQVTM; CDR2 reads ANQGSEA. The CDR3 sequence is CSATSGRNDRFF. The CDR3, as DNA: TGCAGCGCAACTAGCGGGAGAAATGATCGGTTCTTC.

For this clonotype: The junction departs from germline at one end; a sequencing error may be responsible. The chain employs TRBV5-1 and TRBJ2-7, with 10 bases matching TRBD1. Germline V lookup: CDR1 SGHRS, CDR2 YFSETQ. CDR3 length equals 12 residues. DNA for the CDR3: TGTGCCAGCAGGGACAGGGGAAACGAGCAGTACTTC. It translates to CASRDRGNEQYF.

The chain employs TRBV12-3 or TRBV12-4 and TRBJ1-5; 11 bases agree with TRBD1. The CDR3 covers 19 residues. V shed 3 bases and J 6 bases; nucleotides not matched to a gene: 16. CDR3 nucleotide sequence: TGTGCCAGCAGTTTTCGGGTTTTCGGGAGGGACAGGGGGATTCAGCCCCAGCATTTT. Protein: CASSFRVFGRDRGIQPQHF.

The chain combines TRBV6-1 with TRBJ2-5; 12 nucleotides align to TRBD2. The end of the DNA is better explained by TRBJ2-7, so the J call may be wrong. The CDR3 extends over 15 amino acids. Germline V gives CDR1 MNHNS, CDR2 SASEGT. The DNA of the CDR3 is TGTGCCAGCAGTGAAACTAGCGGGGGGTTTTACGAGCAGTACTTC. As protein: CASSETSGGFYEQYF.

The V call is TRBV3-1, the J call TRBJ2-2; no definite D call. Germline V gene sequence: CDR1 LGHDT, CDR2 YNNKEL (reference sequence). This CDR3 has 11 residues. V lost 7 bases to trimming and J lost 8 bases, with 8 bases between them. Here the CDR3 DNA reads TGTGCCAGCAACCGCGGAGGGGAGCTGTTTTTT. As protein: CASNRGGELFF.

This chain uses TRBV9 with TRBJ2-5; D ambiguous. Germline-derived CDR1 and CDR2 are SGDLS and YYNGEE. The CDR3 spans 15 residues. V was shortened by 0 bases and J by 4 bases, with 13 bases between the two germline ends. The CDR3: CASSVGYAWIETQYF. In DNA, the CDR3 is TGTGCCAGCAGCGTAGGCTATGCCTGGATAGAGACCCAGTACTTC.

The V and J genes are TRBV12-3 or TRBV12-4 and TRBJ2-3, with 7 positions matching TRBD2. The CDR3 contains 15 residues. V shed 6 bases, J shed 2 bases, and the junction held 8 bases outside the gene matches. The CDR3, as DNA: TGTGCCAGCAGCAAAGACGGGGGGACCACAGATACGCAGTATTTT. Translating it yields CASSKDGGTTDTQYF.

This clonotype has more than one count but fewer than ten. The rearrangement links TRBV2 to TRBJ1-6; D is ambiguous. Germline CDR1 and CDR2: SNHLY and FYNNEI. V was clipped by 2 bases and J by 0 bases, with 5 bases between them. There are 15 residues in the CDR3. The CDR3 spells CASSERSSYNSPLHF. The DNA for the CDR3 is TGTGCCAGCAGTGAAAGGAGCTCCTATAATTCACCCCTCCACTTT.

The chain combines TRBV10-3 with TRBJ2-2; a weak D match, TRBD1 (5 bases). This CDR3 is built from 16 residues. V lost 0 bases and J 0 bases, leaving 8 bases between the germline ends. Germline V gives CDR1 ENHRY, CDR2 SYGVKD. This chain's CDR3 is CAISESVTANTGELFF. The CDR3 DNA follows: TGTGCCATCAGTGAGTCAGTGACAGCGAACACCGGGGAGCTGTTTTTT.

This clonotype turned up a few times. This chain uses TRBV29-1 with TRBJ2-2; D not resolved. CDR1 is SQVTM and CDR2 is ANQGSEA in the germline V gene. The CDR3 is 13 amino acids. V shed 5 bases and J shed 4 bases, with 11 bases lying between them. The CDR3: CSVRSDGTGELFF. For the CDR3, the DNA is TGCAGCGTTCGGTCAGACGGCACCGGGGAGCTGTTTTTT.

This chain uses TRBV20-1 with TRBJ1-5, with 9 bases matching TRBD1. The trim removed 6 bases at V and 2 bases at J, leaving 8 bases unmatched. Germline V lookup: CDR1 DFQATT, CDR2 SNEGSKA (reference sequence). The CDR3 is made up of 15 amino acids. The CDR3 spells CSARDRVRGNQPQHF. The DNA for the CDR3 is TGCAGTGCGAGGGACAGGGTTAGGGGCAATCAGCCCCAGCATTTT.

In its sample, this clonotype was seen a few times. V usage is TRBV10-3 and J usage is TRBJ2-1, with 14 bases fitting TRBD2. Germline V CDR1 and CDR2: ENHRY, SYGVKD. The J segment lost 8 bases and the V segment lost 5 bases, leaving 2 bases of the junction unmatched. The CDR3 has 14 amino acids. This chain's CDR3 is CAISLGLAGDEQFF. CDR3 nucleotides: TGTGCCATCAGTCTGGGACTAGCGGGGGATGAGCAGTTCTTC.